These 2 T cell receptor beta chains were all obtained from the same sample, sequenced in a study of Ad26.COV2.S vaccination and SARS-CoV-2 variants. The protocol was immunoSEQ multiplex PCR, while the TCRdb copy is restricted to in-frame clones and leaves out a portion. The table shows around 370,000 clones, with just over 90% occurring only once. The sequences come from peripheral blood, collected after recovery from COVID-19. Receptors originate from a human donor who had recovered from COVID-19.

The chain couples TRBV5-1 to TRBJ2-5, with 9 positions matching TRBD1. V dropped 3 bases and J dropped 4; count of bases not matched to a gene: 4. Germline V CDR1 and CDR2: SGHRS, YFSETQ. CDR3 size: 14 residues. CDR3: CASSSGTGRETQYF. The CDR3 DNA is TGCGCCAGCAGCTCCGGGACAGGGAGAGAGACCCAGTACTTC.

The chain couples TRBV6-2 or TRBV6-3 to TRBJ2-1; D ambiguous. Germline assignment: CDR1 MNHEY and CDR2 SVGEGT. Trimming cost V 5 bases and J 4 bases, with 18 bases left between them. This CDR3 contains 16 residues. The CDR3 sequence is CASSKTYKPYYNEQFF. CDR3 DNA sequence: TGTGCCAGCAGTAAGACTTATAAACCCTATTACAATGAGCAGTTCTTC.